This is a list of T cell receptor beta chains from one sample in a study of shared clonotypes between healthy human individuals. Profiled with immunoSEQ multiplex PCR; TCRdb holds only in-frame clones, not every one. The sample contains around 2,000,000 clones, roughly 94% of which appear only once. The sequenced material came from naive CD8+ T cells sorted from blood. The receptor source for this set is a man aged 18 to 29 in good health. Both conserved end residues are part of each CDR3. The order of the fields is clone size, J gene, D gene, V gene, CDR3 protein, CDR3 DNA. A D gene is named only where the DNA matches it firmly. Some rows mark clone size as missing; the rest say once, few, many or name a class of expanded clone.

clone_size: NA; j_call: TRBJ2-1; d_call: TRBD1; v_call: TRBV9; cdr3_aa: CASSVVPAGTGPYNEQFF; cdr3_nt: TGTGCCAGCAGCGTAGTTCCCGCCGGGACAGGGCCCTACAATGAGCAGTTCTTC
clone_size: NA; j_call: TRBJ2-7; d_call: NA; v_call: TRBV7-9; cdr3_aa: CASSSTQGPGYEQYF; cdr3_nt: TGTGCCAGCAGCTCAACCCAGGGTCCGGGCTACGAGCAGTACTTC
clone_size: NA; j_call: TRBJ2-2; d_call: NA; v_call: TRBV5-4; cdr3_aa: CASSLTEAGELFF; cdr3_nt: TGTGCCAGCAGCTTAACAGAAGCCGGGGAGCTGTTTTTT
clone_size: once; j_call: TRBJ1-2; d_call: TRBD1; v_call: TRBV16; cdr3_aa: CASSQSSWQGAHYGYTF; cdr3_nt: TGTGCCAGCAGCCAATCCTCGTGGCAGGGGGCCCACTATGGCTACACCTTC
clone_size: once; j_call: TRBJ2-5; d_call: TRBD1; v_call: TRBV5-6; cdr3_aa: CASRGDRERTQETQYF; cdr3_nt: TGTGCCAGCAGAGGGGACAGGGAAAGAACCCAAGAGACCCAGTACTTC
clone_size: NA; j_call: TRBJ2-1; d_call: NA; v_call: TRBV28; cdr3_aa: CASSVNEQFF; cdr3_nt: TGTGCCAGCAGCGTAAATGAGCAGTTCTTC
clone_size: NA; j_call: TRBJ2-7; d_call: NA; v_call: TRBV28; cdr3_aa: CASSSQTGYEQYF; cdr3_nt: TGTGCCAGCAGTTCACAAACAGGTTACGAGCAGTACTTC
clone_size: once; j_call: TRBJ2-5; d_call: NA; v_call: TRBV6-6; cdr3_aa: CASSQLVGEETQYF; cdr3_nt: TGTGCCAGCAGCCAACTAGTCGGGGAGGAGACCCAGTACTTC
clone_size: NA; j_call: TRBJ1-2; d_call: TRBD1; v_call: TRBV28; cdr3_aa: CASSSGQGAHLHYGYTF; cdr3_nt: TGTGCCAGCAGCTCCGGACAGGGGGCTCACTTGCACTATGGCTACACCTTC
clone_size: NA; j_call: TRBJ2-3; d_call: NA; v_call: TRBV28; cdr3_aa: CASSLSANTDTQYF; cdr3_nt: TGTGCCAGCAGTCTAAGTGCCAACACAGATACGCAGTATTTT
clone_size: once; j_call: TRBJ2-3; d_call: TRBD2; v_call: TRBV5-4; cdr3_aa: CASSPTGLAVPDTQYF; cdr3_nt: TGTGCCAGCAGCCCGACCGGACTAGCGGTCCCGGATACGCAGTATTTT
clone_size: NA; j_call: TRBJ2-1; d_call: NA; v_call: TRBV6-5; cdr3_aa: CASSYSFSGDEQFF; cdr3_nt: TGTGCCAGCAGTTACTCGTTCAGCGGCGATGAGCAGTTCTTC
clone_size: NA; j_call: TRBJ1-1; d_call: NA; v_call: TRBV9; cdr3_aa: CASSVGGGTSEAFF; cdr3_nt: TGTGCCAGCAGCGTAGGAGGCGGGACATCCGAAGCTTTCTTT
clone_size: NA; j_call: TRBJ2-5; d_call: NA; v_call: TRBV27; cdr3_aa: CASSFAGARGETQYF; cdr3_nt: TGTGCCAGCAGTTTCGCGGGGGCAAGAGGAGAGACCCAGTACTTC
clone_size: NA; j_call: TRBJ1-1; d_call: NA; v_call: TRBV30; cdr3_aa: CAWMNRGGHTEAFF; cdr3_nt: TGTGCCTGGATGAACCGCGGGGGACACACTGAAGCTTTCTTT
clone_size: NA; j_call: TRBJ2-6; d_call: NA; v_call: TRBV2; cdr3_aa: CASHSGANVLTF; cdr3_nt: TGTGCCAGCCACTCTGGGGCCAACGTCCTGACTTTC
clone_size: NA; j_call: TRBJ2-5; d_call: TRBD2; v_call: TRBV2; cdr3_aa: CASSNPGLADQETQYF; cdr3_nt: TGTGCCAGCAGTAATCCGGGACTAGCGGACCAAGAGACCCAGTACTTC
clone_size: NA; j_call: TRBJ2-3; d_call: NA; v_call: TRBV15; cdr3_aa: CATSRVAGSTSGTDTQYF; cdr3_nt: TGTGCCACCAGCAGAGTGGCAGGGAGCACTAGTGGCACAGATACGCAGTATTTT
clone_size: NA; j_call: TRBJ2-7; d_call: TRBD1; v_call: TRBV5-6; cdr3_aa: CASSDTGGVYEQYF; cdr3_nt: TGTGCCAGCAGCGATACAGGGGGCGTCTACGAGCAGTACTTC
clone_size: once; j_call: TRBJ2-3; d_call: TRBD1; v_call: TRBV7-6; cdr3_aa: CASSWGQGGSTDTQYF; cdr3_nt: TGTGCCAGCAGCTGGGGACAGGGAGGCTCCACAGATACGCAGTATTTT
clone_size: NA; j_call: TRBJ1-2; d_call: NA; v_call: TRBV29-1; cdr3_aa: CSVSGQGDYTF; cdr3_nt: TGCAGCGTGTCCGGACAAGGTGACTACACCTTC
clone_size: NA; j_call: TRBJ2-6; d_call: NA; v_call: TRBV2; cdr3_aa: CASSPGLPQSGANVLTF; cdr3_nt: TGTGCCAGCAGCCCGGGACTCCCCCAATCTGGGGCCAACGTCCTGACTTTC
clone_size: NA; j_call: TRBJ2-1; d_call: TRBD2; v_call: TRBV9; cdr3_aa: CASSPSSGYTYNEQFF; cdr3_nt: TGTGCCAGCAGCCCGAGTAGCGGGTACACCTACAATGAGCAGTTCTTC
clone_size: NA; j_call: TRBJ2-7; d_call: TRBD1; v_call: TRBV10-2; cdr3_aa: CASSWTGLTYEQYF; cdr3_nt: TGCGCCAGCAGCTGGACAGGACTTACCTACGAGCAGTACTTC
clone_size: NA; j_call: TRBJ1-1; d_call: NA; v_call: TRBV4-1; cdr3_aa: CASSHRRFDTEAFF; cdr3_nt: TGCGCCAGCAGCCACAGGCGTTTCGACACTGAAGCTTTCTTT